A single sample is the source of the 25 T cell receptor beta chains below, sequenced in a study of blood T cell repertoires in COVID-19. Assay used: immunoSEQ multiplex PCR; TCRdb lists only in-frame clones, some missing. The sample holds some 300,000 clones; about 88% are singletons and the top ten take about 12%. The sequencing sample was made of peripheral blood. These receptors all come from a woman aged 70 to 79 with COVID-19, enrolled during active disease.

The gene calls are TRBV18 and TRBJ2-1; D not resolved. V was pared by 2 bases and J by 6 bases, with 5 bases between. Germline V gene data show CDR1 as KGHSH and CDR2 as LQKENI. The CDR3 contains 12 residues. The CDR3 is CASSPRSNEQFF. CDR3 nucleotide sequence: TGTGCCAGCTCACCAAGGAGCAATGAGCAGTTCTTC.

This chain uses TRBV3-1 (or the pseudogene TRBV3-2) with TRBJ2-3; 11 bases are a match to TRBD2. V lost 1 base, J lost 1 base, and 1 base stayed unmatched. Germline assignment: CDR1 LGHDT and CDR2 YNNKEL (reference sequence). CDR3 size: 16 residues. Written as DNA, the CDR3 is TGTGCCAGCAGCCAAGCTAGCGGGGGGCGCACAGATACGCAGTATTTT. It is translated as CASSQASGGRTDTQYF.

This clone has just one count. The sample carries other DNA sequences with the same CDR3. This sequence joins TRBV12-3 or TRBV12-4 and TRBJ2-1; D is undetermined. The CDR3 is 13 residues long. The V end lost 1 base, the J end lost 3 bases, and 4 bases lay between the germline ends. CDR3 nucleotide sequence: TGTGCCAGCAGTTTAGGACTCTACAATGAGCAGTTCTTC. Its protein is CASSLGLYNEQFF.

The rearrangement joins TRBV3-1 (or the pseudogene TRBV3-2) to TRBJ1-2, with 11 bases matching TRBD1. V gave up 2 bases and J gave up 5 bases; unmatched junction bases: 4. The germline gives CDR1 LGHDT, CDR2 YNNKEL (reference sequence). The CDR3 is made up of 15 amino acids. As DNA, the CDR3 is TGTGCCAGCAGCCAACCTGGACAGGGGGCTTATGGCTACACCTTC. Encoded protein: CASSQPGQGAYGYTF.

V is TRBV27 and J is TRBJ1-1; 7 bases map to TRBD1. CDR3 length: 13 amino acids. Germline CDR1 and CDR2: MNHEY and SMNVEV (reference sequence). J gave up 8 bases and V 6 bases, and 9 bases lay outside the gene matches. The CDR3 nucleotides read TGTGCCAGCAGCCCGCGACAGGGCCTGGAAGCTTTCTTT. This gives the protein CASSPRQGLEAFF.

The V call is TRBV6-5, the J call TRBJ1-2, with 7 bases matching TRBD1. V shed 6 bases, J shed 5 bases, and the junction held 6 bases outside the gene matches. Looked up from germline, CDR1 is MNHEY and CDR2 is SVGAGI. The CDR3 extends over 13 amino acids. The CDR3 spells CASRRTGEYGYTF. The CDR3 nucleotides read TGTGCCAGCAGGAGGACAGGCGAATATGGCTACACCTTC.

V gene TRBV27 combines with J gene TRBJ2-7; perhaps TRBD2 as D (7 bases). Germline V gene lookup returns CDR1 MNHEY and CDR2 SMNVEV (reference sequence). V was pared by 2 bases and J by 12 bases, with 17 bases between. The CDR3 is made up of 13 amino acids. CDR3 sequence reads: CASSLGAGAEWYF. Written as DNA, the CDR3 is TGTGCCAGCAGTTTAGGCGCGGGGGCGGAGTGGTACTTC.

The chain couples TRBV27 to TRBJ2-5, with a tentative D call TRBD2 (6 bases). V was cut by 3 bases and J by 3 bases, with 17 bases left in between. The CDR3 totals 16 residues. Germline V gives CDR1 MNHEY, CDR2 SMNVEV (reference sequence). CDR3 amino acids: CASSLVQGLGEETQYF. The CDR3, as DNA: TGTGCCAGCAGTTTGGTGCAGGGACTCGGGGAAGAGACCCAGTACTTC.

The gene calls are TRBV7-2 and TRBJ2-7; weak D call: TRBD2 (7 bases). The CDR3 is 16 residues long. V gave up 2 bases and J gave up 2 bases, with 16 bases separating them. The germline V gene has CDR1 SGHTA and CDR2 FQGNSA. The CDR3 DNA reads TGTGCCAGCAGCTTAAGGGGGTCCGGGGGGCCCTACGAGCAGTACTTC. This translates into CASSLRGSGGPYEQYF.

Notes on this clone: One end of the junction does not line up with germline, which may come from a read error. The V call is TRBV10-2, the J call TRBJ1-1; 9 nucleotides align to TRBD1. This CDR3 region has 12 residues. Germline values: CDR1 WSHSY, CDR2 SAAADI. DNA of the CDR3: TGCGCCAGCGGTGACAGGGGGACTGAAGCTTTCTTT. Its protein product is CASGDRGTEAFF.

The CDR3 DNA is TGTGCCATCAGTGAGCTGGACAGCAAGAACACTGAAGCTTTCTTT. This translates into CAISELDSKNTEAFF. The genes are TRBV10-3 and TRBJ1-1, with a weak D call TRBD1 (6 bases). The CDR3 has 15 residues. CDR1 is ENHRY and CDR2 is SYGVKD in the germline V gene. Trimming stripped 2 bases from V and 1 base from J, with 11 bases between.

V is TRBV10-3 and J is TRBJ2-1; 7 bases align to TRBD2. V trimming: 4 bases; J trimming: 5 bases; junction bases outside the gene matches: 5. Per germline, CDR1 ENHRY and CDR2 SYGVKD. The CDR3 runs 14 residues. The CDR3 loop is CAISVGGYNNEQFF. In DNA form, the CDR3 reads TGTGCCATCAGTGTCGGGGGGTATAACAATGAGCAGTTCTTC.

This clone was seen a single time. This chain uses TRBV7-2 with TRBJ2-4; 8 nucleotides match TRBD2. Germline CDR1 and CDR2: SGHTA and FQGNSA. The CDR3 spans 18 residues. J was trimmed by 6 bases and V by 1 base; bases with no gene match: 14. The CDR3 nucleotides are TGTGCCAGCAGCTTAGGTCCGGGGGGGCCAATTGGTGGAAACATTCAGTACTTC. Translated: CASSLGPGGPIGGNIQYF.

The chain is built from TRBV5-5 and TRBJ2-7; 9 bases align to TRBD1. CDR3 size: 14 residues. V lost 3 bases, J lost 6 bases, and 7 bases stayed unmatched. Germline V gene sequence: CDR1 SGHKS, CDR2 YYEKEE (reference sequence). The CDR3 nucleotides read TGTGCCAGCAGCTCACAGGGGGCGCTTCTCGAGCAGTACTTC. Protein: CASSSQGALLEQYF.

The chain links TRBV5-6 to TRBJ1-1; D call uncertain. V shed 4 bases and J shed 11 bases, with 21 bases lying between them. The length of the CDR3 is 14 residues. Germline lookup yields CDR1 SGHDT and CDR2 YYEEEE. The CDR3 DNA reads as TGTGCCAGCAGCCGGACCCTGACGCCTTCGGGGGCTTTCTTT. Translation gives CASSRTLTPSGAFF.

The chain has TRBV30 and TRBJ2-1; no firm D call. V was cut by 3 bases and J by 7 bases, with 13 bases left in between. CDR3 length equals 13 residues. Per the germline V gene, CDR1 is GTSNPN and CDR2 is SVGIG (reference sequence). Written as DNA, the CDR3 is TGTGCCTGGAGCCCCGGGTTGAGGAATGAGCAGTTCTTC. This sequence encodes CAWSPGLRNEQFF. Using reference TRBV30 and TRBJ2-1 for the parts outside the CDR3, the full variable domain is SQTIHQWPATLVQPVGSPLSLECTVEGTSNPNLYWYRQAAGRGLQLLFYSVGIGQISSEVPQNLSASRPQDRQFILSSKKLLLSDSGFYLCAWSPGLRNEQFFGPGTRLTVL.

Turning to this clone: Additional DNA sequences in this sample encode the identical CDR3. CDR3 loop: CASSSTDYGYTF. The DNA for the CDR3 is TGTGCCAGCAGTTCCACGGACTATGGCTACACCTTC. The rearrangement links TRBV12-3 or TRBV12-4 to TRBJ1-2; D is ambiguous. This CDR3 spans 12 amino acids. The ends were cut back, 4 bases at V and 3 bases at J, with 6 bases in the middle.

The V gene is TRBV7-9, the J gene TRBJ2-7; possible D gene TRBD2, 5 bases. Germline CDR1 is SEHNR and CDR2 is FQNEAQ (reference sequence). The V gene lost 5 bases and the J gene lost 8 bases, with 13 bases spanning the gap. This CDR3 has 12 residues. CDR3 residues: CASSRSGIQQYF. CDR3 nucleotides: TGTGCCAGCAGCAGATCCGGGATACAGCAGTACTTC.

This chain links TRBV6-2 or TRBV6-3 with TRBJ2-3; D remains unclear. Trimming cost V 6 bases and J 4 bases, with 17 bases left between them. The CDR3 has 15 residues. Germline V gives CDR1 MNHEY, CDR2 SVGEGT. The CDR3 here is CASSSPLGDPDTQYF. In DNA, the CDR3 is TGTGCCAGCAGCTCCCCGTTAGGAGACCCAGATACGCAGTATTTT.

This clone was found once. The chain links TRBV7-9 to TRBJ2-7; TRBD1 might be the D (5 bases). The CDR3 has 13 amino acids. Germline CDR1 reads SEHNR; CDR2 reads FQNEAQ (reference sequence). V lost 0 bases and J 6 bases, leaving 9 bases between the germline ends. This chain's CDR3 is CASSLAIRGEQYF. The CDR3 bases are TGTGCCAGCAGCTTAGCGATAAGGGGCGAGCAGTACTTC.

The CDR3 DNA sequence: TGTGCCAGTAGTATAGGAAGGGGACAGGCCTACGAGCAGTACTTC. Amino acids: CASSIGRGQAYEQYF. The chain combines TRBV19 with TRBJ2-7, with TRBD1 matching 8 bases. The V gene end was trimmed by 1 base and the J gene end by 2 bases; junction bases not matched to a gene: 4. Germline CDR1 reads LNHDA; CDR2 reads SQIVND (reference sequence). The CDR3 loop spans 15 amino acids. Together with reference TRBV19 and TRBJ2-7, the CDR3 gives the full variable domain: DGGITQSPKYLFRKEGQNVTLSCEQNLNHDAMYWYRQDPGQGLRLIYYSQIVNDFQKGDIAEGYSVSREKKESFPLTVTSAQKNPTAFYLCASSIGRGQAYEQYFGPGTRLTVT.

The chain carries TRBV6-4 and TRBJ2-1, with 8 bases lining up with TRBD1. CDR1 and CDR2 from the germline V gene are MRHNA and SNTAGT. The junction had 8 bases not matched to a gene; V was cut back by 4 bases and J by 6 bases. The CDR3 has 15 residues. DNA of the CDR3: TGTGCCAGCAGTGTCACAGGGGGTAGGATCAATGAGCAGTTCTTC. Its translation: CASSVTGGRINEQFF.

The chain recombines TRBV6-6 with TRBJ2-7; no clear D gene. The germline V and J ends were trimmed by 0 bases and 4 bases, with 16 bases remaining between them. The length of the CDR3 is 16 residues. Germline V gene sequence: CDR1 MNHNY, CDR2 SVGAGI (reference sequence). This CDR3 is CASSYSRTDPMYEQYF. In DNA form, the CDR3 reads TGTGCCAGCAGTTACTCGAGAACAGATCCTATGTACGAGCAGTACTTC.

V gene TRBV30 combines with J gene TRBJ1-1; D is uncertain. Germline CDR1 and CDR2: GTSNPN and SVGIG (reference sequence). Deletions cut 3 bases from V and 1 base from J, with 6 bases between. The CDR3 is made up of 12 amino acids. CDR3 residues: CAWSRWNTEAFF. The CDR3 coding sequence is TGTGCCTGGAGCCGGTGGAACACTGAAGCTTTCTTT. Filled out from reference TRBV30 and TRBJ1-1, the complete variable domain reads SQTIHQWPATLVQPVGSPLSLECTVEGTSNPNLYWYRQAAGRGLQLLFYSVGIGQISSEVPQNLSASRPQDRQFILSSKKLLLSDSGFYLCAWSRWNTEAFFGQGTRLTVV.

This clone has a handful of counts. J is TRBJ1-2 and V is TRBV6-5; D is undetermined. This CDR3 has 12 residues. Per germline, CDR1 MNHEY and CDR2 SVGAGI. Trimming left V 5 bases short and J 7 bases short, with 11 bases between. Here the CDR3 reads CASSSGFGGYTF. CDR3 nucleotides: TGTGCCAGCAGTAGCGGGTTTGGTGGCTACACCTTC.